These 4 T cell receptor beta chains were all obtained from the same sample, sequenced in a study of shared clonotypes between healthy human individuals. Generated by immunoSEQ multiplex PCR, the TCRdb table keeps only in-frame clones and is missing some. The sample records roughly 2.1 million clones, about 92% being singletons. Naivety among CD8 cells was defined by CD45RO negativity and positive CCR7 selection, thereby excluding terminally differentiated effector memory CD45RA+ cells. Sequences were obtained from naive CD8+ T cells from PBMCs. These receptors originate from a man aged 18 to 29 in good health. Some clones in this sample may be carry-over from other donors' samples.

As for this clone: The sample has other DNA sequences that encode this CDR3 too. The chain is built from TRBV9 and TRBJ2-3, with TRBD1 matching over 7 bases. Trimming took 0 bases from V and 3 from J; bases not matched to a gene: 4. CDR3 length: 15 residues. Germline values: CDR1 SGDLS, CDR2 YYNGEE. The CDR3 here is CASSVVSRGTDTQYF. In DNA form, the CDR3 reads TGTGCCAGCAGCGTAGTCTCCAGGGGGACAGATACGCAGTATTTT.

The CDR3 reads CASSEDLTKNYGYTF. For the CDR3, the DNA is TGTGCCAGCAGCGAGGACCTTACAAAAAACTATGGCTACACCTTC. V is TRBV9 and J is TRBJ1-2; D unclear. CDR3 length: 15 residues. The ends were cut back, 3 bases at V and 2 bases at J, with 14 bases in the middle. Germline-derived CDR1 and CDR2 are SGDLS and YYNGEE.

The gene calls are TRBV10-2 and TRBJ1-5, with unresolved D. Germline CDR1 and CDR2: WSHSY and SAAADI. Trimming removed 0 bases from V and 6 bases from J, with 9 bases in between. The CDR3 covers 14 residues. CDR3 residues: CASSESGFAQPQHF. CDR3 sequence (DNA): TGCGCCAGCAGTGAGTCAGGGTTTGCTCAGCCCCAGCATTTT.

The chain recombines TRBV5-1 with TRBJ1-1; D unclear. CDR1 is SGHRS, CDR2 YFSETQ, per germline. The V end lost 2 bases, the J end lost 5 bases, and 16 bases lay between the germline ends. The CDR3 runs 15 residues. The CDR3 DNA is TGCGCCAGCAGCTTATTGGGCACCGTAAGGACTGAAGCTTTCTTT. Residues: CASSLLGTVRTEAFF.